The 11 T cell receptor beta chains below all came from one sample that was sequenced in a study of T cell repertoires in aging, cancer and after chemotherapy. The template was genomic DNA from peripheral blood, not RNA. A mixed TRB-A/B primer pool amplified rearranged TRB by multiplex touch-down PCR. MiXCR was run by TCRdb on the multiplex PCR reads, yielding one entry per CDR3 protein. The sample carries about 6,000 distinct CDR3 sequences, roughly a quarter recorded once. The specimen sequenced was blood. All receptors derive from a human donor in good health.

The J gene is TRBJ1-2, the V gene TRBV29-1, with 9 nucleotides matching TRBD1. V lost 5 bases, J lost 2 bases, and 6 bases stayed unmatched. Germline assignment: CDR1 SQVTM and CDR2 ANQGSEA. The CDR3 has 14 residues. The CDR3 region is CSVKDRGANYGYTF. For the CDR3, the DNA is TGCAGCGTTAAGGACAGGGGCGCCAACTATGGCTACACCTTC.

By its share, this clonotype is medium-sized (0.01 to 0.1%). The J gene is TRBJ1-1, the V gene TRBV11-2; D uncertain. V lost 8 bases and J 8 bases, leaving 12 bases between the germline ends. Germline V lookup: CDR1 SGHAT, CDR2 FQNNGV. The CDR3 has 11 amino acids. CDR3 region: CASELASEAFF. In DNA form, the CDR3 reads TGTGCCAGCGAACTAGCGAGCGAAGCTTTCTTT.

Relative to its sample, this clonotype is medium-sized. This CDR3 is CASSQTTGKYTEAFF. The CDR3 DNA sequence: TGTGCCAGCAGCCAAACGACAGGGAAGTACACTGAAGCTTTCTTT. The chain couples TRBV12-3 or TRBV12-4 to TRBJ1-1; 7 nucleotides agree with TRBD1. This CDR3 is 15 amino acids long. V gave up 6 bases and J gave up 3 bases; unmatched junction bases: 10.

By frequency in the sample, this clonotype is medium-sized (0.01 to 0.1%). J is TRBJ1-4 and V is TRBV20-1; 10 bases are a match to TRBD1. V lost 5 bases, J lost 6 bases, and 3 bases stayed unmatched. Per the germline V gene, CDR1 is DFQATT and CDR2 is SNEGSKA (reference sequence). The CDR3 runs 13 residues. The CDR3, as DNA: TGCAGTGCTCCCGGGACAGGGGATGAAAAACTGTTTTTT. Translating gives CSAPGTGDEKLFF.

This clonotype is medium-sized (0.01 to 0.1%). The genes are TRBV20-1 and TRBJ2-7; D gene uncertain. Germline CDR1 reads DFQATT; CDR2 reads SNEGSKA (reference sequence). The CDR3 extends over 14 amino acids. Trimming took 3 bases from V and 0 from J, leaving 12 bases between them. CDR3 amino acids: CSARQRWSSYEQYF. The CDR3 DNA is TGCAGTGCTAGGCAGAGGTGGAGCTCCTACGAGCAGTACTTC.

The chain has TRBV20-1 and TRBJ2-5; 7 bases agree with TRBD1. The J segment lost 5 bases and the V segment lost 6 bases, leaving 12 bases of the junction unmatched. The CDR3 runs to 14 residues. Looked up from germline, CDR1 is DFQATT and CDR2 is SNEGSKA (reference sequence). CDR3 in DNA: TGCAGTGCCTTTGACAGGGTAAATAGGGAGACCCAGTACTTC. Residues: CSAFDRVNRETQYF.

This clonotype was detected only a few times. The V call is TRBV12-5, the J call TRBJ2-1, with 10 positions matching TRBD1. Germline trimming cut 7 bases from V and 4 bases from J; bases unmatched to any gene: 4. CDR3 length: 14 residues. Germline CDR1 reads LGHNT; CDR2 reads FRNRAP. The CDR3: CASVPGQGYNEQFF. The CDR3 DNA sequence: TGTGCTAGTGTTCCGGGACAGGGGTACAATGAGCAGTTCTTC.

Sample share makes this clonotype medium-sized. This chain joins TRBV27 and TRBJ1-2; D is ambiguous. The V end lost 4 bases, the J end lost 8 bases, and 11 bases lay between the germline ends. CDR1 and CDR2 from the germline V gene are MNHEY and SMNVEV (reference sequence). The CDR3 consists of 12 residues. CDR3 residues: CASSSPERGYTF. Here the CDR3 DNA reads TGTGCCAGCAGTTCCCCTGAGAGGGGCTACACCTTC.

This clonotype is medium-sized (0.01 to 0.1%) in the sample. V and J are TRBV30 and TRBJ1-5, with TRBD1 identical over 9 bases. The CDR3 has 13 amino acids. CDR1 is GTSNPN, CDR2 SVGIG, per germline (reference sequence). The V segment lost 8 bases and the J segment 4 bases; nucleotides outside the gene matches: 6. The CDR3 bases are TGTGCCGTTAACAGGGGGCGGAATCAGCCCCAGCATTTT. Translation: CAVNRGRNQPQHF.

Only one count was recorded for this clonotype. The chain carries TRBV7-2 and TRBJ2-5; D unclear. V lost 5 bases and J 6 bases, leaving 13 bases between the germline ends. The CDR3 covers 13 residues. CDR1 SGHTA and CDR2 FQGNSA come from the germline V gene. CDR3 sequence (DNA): TGTGCCAGCAGCCAAATGGACCGGCAGACCCAGTACTTC. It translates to CASSQMDRQTQYF.

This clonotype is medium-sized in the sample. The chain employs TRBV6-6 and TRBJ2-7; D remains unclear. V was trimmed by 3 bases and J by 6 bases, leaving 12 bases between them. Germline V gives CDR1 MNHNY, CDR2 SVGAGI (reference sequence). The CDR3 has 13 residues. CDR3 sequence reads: CASSYTATREQYV. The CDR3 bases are TGTGCCAGCAGTTATACGGCTACCCGCGAGCAGTACGTC.